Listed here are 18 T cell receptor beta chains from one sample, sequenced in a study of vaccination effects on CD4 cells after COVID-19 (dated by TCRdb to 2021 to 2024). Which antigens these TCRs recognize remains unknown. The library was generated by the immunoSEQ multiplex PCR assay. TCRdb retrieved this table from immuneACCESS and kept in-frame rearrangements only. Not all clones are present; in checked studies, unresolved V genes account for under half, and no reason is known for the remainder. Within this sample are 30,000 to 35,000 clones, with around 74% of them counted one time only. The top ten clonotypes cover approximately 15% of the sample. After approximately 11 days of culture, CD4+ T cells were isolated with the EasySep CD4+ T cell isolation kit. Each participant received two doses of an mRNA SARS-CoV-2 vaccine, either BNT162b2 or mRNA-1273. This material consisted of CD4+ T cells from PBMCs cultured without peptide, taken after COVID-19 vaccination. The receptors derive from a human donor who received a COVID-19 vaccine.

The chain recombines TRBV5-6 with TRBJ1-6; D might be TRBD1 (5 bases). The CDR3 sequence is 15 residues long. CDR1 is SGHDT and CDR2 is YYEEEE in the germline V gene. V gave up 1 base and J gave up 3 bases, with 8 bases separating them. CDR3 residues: CASSLPGSYNSPLHF. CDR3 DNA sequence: TGTGCCAGCAGCTTGCCAGGGAGCTATAATTCACCCCTCCACTTT.

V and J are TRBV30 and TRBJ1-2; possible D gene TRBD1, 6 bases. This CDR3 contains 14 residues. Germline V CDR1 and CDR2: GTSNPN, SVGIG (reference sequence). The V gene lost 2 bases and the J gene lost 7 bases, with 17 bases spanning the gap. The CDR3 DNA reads TGTGCCTGGAGTCCTAGGGGGGCTAGGGGTGGCTACACCTTC. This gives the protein CAWSPRGARGGYTF.

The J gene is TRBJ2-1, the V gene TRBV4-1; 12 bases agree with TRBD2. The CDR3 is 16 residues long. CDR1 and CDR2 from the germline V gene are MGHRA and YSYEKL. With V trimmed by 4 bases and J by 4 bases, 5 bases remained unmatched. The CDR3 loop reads CASSLRTSGAYNEQFF. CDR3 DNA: TGCGCCAGCAGCCTTAGGACTAGCGGGGCATACAATGAGCAGTTCTTC.

CDR3 sequence: CASSQGPRTGRNYGYTF. CDR3 DNA: TGTGCCAGCAGCCAAGGGCCAAGGACAGGTCGTAACTATGGCTACACCTTC. The chain carries TRBV3-1 (or the pseudogene TRBV3-2) and TRBJ1-2; 7 bases line up with TRBD1. The V and J ends lost 1 base and 1 base, in that order; junction bases with no gene match: 9. Germline values: CDR1 LGHDT, CDR2 YNNKEL (reference sequence). This CDR3 is built from 17 residues.

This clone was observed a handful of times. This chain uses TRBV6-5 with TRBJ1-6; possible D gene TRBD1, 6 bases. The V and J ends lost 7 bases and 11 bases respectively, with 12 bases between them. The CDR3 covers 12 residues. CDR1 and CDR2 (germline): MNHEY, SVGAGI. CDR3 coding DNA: TGTGCCAGCACCACGAACAGGGCACCCCTCCACTTT. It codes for CASTTNRAPLHF.

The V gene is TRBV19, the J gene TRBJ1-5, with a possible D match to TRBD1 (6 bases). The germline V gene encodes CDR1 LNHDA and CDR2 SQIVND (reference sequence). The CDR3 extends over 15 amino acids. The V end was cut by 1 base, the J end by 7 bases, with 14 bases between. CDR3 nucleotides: TGTGCCAGTAGTATAGGTGGGGGGCGAAGGCAGCCCCAGCATTTT. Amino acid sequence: CASSIGGGRRQPQHF.

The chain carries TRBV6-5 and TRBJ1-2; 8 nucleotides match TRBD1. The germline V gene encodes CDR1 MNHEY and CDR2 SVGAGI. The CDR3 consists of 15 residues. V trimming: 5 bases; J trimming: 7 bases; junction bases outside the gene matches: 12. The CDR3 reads CASSTSGTGGSGYTF. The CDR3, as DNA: TGTGCCAGCAGTACCTCCGGGACAGGCGGTTCTGGCTACACCTTC.

The CDR3 nucleotides are TGTGCCAGCAGCTTAGCGGAGCCTAATGTTAGTCCCGAGCAGTACTTC. It specifies CASSLAEPNVSPEQYF. V and J are TRBV7-2 and TRBJ2-7; no firm D call. This CDR3 is 16 amino acids long. Germline V gene data show CDR1 as SGHTA and CDR2 as FQGNSA. Deletions cut 0 bases from V and 6 bases from J, with 18 bases between.

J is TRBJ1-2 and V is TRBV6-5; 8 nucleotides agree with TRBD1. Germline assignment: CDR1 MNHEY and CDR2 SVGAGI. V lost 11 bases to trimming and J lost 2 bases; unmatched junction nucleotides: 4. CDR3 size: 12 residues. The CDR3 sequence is CAGRQGNYGYTF. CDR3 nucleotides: TGTGCCGGTAGACAGGGGAACTATGGCTACACCTTC.

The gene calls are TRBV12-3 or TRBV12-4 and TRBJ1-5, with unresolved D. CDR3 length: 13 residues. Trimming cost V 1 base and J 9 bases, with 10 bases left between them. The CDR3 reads CASSLDGIGPQHF. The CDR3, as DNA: TGTGCCAGCAGTTTAGACGGCATCGGGCCCCAGCATTTT.

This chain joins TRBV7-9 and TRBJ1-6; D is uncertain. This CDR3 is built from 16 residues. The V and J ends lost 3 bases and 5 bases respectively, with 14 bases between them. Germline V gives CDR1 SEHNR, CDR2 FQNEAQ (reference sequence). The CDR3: CASSLGGGGNNSPLHF. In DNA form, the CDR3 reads TGTGCCAGCAGCTTGGGTGGCGGCGGGAATAATTCACCCCTCCACTTT.

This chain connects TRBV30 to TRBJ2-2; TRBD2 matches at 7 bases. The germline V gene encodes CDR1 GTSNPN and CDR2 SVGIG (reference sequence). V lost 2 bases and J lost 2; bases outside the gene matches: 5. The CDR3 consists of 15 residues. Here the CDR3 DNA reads TGTGCCTGGAGTCAGTCGGGACTAAACACCGGGGAGCTGTTTTTT. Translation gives CAWSQSGLNTGELFF.

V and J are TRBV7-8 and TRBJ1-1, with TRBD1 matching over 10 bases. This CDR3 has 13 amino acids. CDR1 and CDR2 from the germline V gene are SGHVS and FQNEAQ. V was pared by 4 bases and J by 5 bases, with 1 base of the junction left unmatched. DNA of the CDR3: TGTGCCAGCAGCTGGACAGGGGGAACTGAAGCTTTCTTT. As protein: CASSWTGGTEAFF.

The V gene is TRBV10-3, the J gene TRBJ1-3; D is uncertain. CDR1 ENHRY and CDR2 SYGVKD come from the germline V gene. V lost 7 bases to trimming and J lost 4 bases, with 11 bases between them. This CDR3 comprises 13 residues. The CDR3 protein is CAIKVAAGNTIYF. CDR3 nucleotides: TGTGCCATCAAGGTAGCAGCCGGAAACACCATATATTTT.

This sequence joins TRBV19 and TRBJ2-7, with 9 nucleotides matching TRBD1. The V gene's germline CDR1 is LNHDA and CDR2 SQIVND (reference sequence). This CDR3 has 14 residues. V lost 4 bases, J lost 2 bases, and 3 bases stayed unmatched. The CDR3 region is CASSTGQGAYEQYF. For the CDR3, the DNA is TGTGCCAGTAGTACGGGACAGGGAGCCTACGAGCAGTACTTC.

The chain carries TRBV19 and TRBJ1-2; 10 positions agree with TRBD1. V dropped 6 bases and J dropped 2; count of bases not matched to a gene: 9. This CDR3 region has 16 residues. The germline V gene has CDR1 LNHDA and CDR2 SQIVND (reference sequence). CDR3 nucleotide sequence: TGTGCCAGTAGAAGACAGGGGGCGCTTCGAAACTATGGCTACACCTTC. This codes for CASRRQGALRNYGYTF.

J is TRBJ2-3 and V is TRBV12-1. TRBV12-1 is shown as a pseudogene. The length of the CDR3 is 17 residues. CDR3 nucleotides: TGTGCCAGCAGCTTCGCTAGTATTGGGCTAGTCGGAGATACGCAGTATTTT. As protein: CASSFASIGLVGDTQYF.

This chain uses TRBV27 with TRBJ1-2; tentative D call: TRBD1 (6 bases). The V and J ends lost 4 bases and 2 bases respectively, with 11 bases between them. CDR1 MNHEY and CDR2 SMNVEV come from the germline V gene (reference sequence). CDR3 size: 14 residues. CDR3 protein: CASSSGAGNYGYTF. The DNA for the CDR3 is TGTGCCAGCAGTTCGGGGGCAGGGAACTATGGCTACACCTTC.